These T cell receptor beta chains were read from a single sample in a study of siplizumab effects on memory and regulatory T cells. Using immunoSEQ multiplex PCR, the repertoire was profiled, and TCRdb retains in-frame clones only, with some absent. This table has about 69,000 clones, 80% to 90% appearing once. The material sequenced was Tregs sorted from blood. The source of these receptors is a human donor in good health. Both conserved end residues are trimmed from each CDR3. Expanded clones get a size class; other rows say once, few or many, or leave the size out.

>TRBV7-6|.
ASSLGSGLGNEKLF
>TRBV5-4|.
ASSLERLGTEAF
>TRBV19|.
ASSGTGGKNEKLF
>TRBV29-1|.
SVEERLAGGDTQY
>TRBV14|.
ASSQDPRGNYGYT
>TRBV10-3|.
AISGSSSYNEQF
>TRBV6-1|.
ASSERAGGNQPQH
>TRBV6-1|.
ASRDVGAPEAF
>TRBV5-4|.
ASSPGQSLSYNEQF
>TRBV21-1|.
ASSKRDLRRYPF
>TRBV28|once
ASRRVSGTTTYEQY
>TRBV6-5|.
ASSFRQGSAQH
>TRBV6-6|.
ASSLQGARNIQY
>TRBV7-8|.
ASSLAATGVKVTQY
>TRBV7-3|.
ASSPSGTSGGANTGELF
>TRBV19|.
ASSFEVPDTQY
>TRBV7-2|.
ASSLDGGRDTQY
>TRBV30|few
AWNTANTEAF
>TRBV27|once
ASRSGQGAKGGYT
>TRBV6-1|once
ASSVRRREKLF
>TRBV7-2|.
ASSRGLYNEQF
>TRBV4-2|.
ASSQDRRNTEAF
>TRBV6-1|.
ASSVQGGNEQF
>TRBV7-8|.
ASSQAWGEQY
>TRBV29-1|once
SVLIIGSPSPYEQY
>TRBV6-6|.
ASSPNEYGYT
>TRBV5-1|.
ASSLSGGVTEAF
>TRBV10-2|.
ASSEGPRGEQY
>TRBV29-1|.
SVRAGNTIY
>TRBV28|.
ASSFSGAANEKLF
>TRBV6-1|.
AGGQRLSGNTIY
>TRBV12-5|once
ASGFSRIKYNEQF